Following are 28 T cell receptor beta chains from one sample sequenced in a study of blood T cells in healthy people across ages (dated by TCRdb to the mid-2010s). The library was made by 5' RACE. Sequenced on an Illumina HiSeq 2500. A second PCR of about 6 to 11 cycles was performed with a sample-barcoded 5' primer and a J-beta primer mix. TCRdb trimmed public reads at Q25 via fastp, called clones via MiXCR and kept in-frame beta chains. When rows share a CDR3 protein, they turn into one entry using the most common DNA and genes. Recorded for this sample are hundreds of thousands of distinct CDR3 sequences; roughly 56% of them occurred a single time. The ten largest clonotypes hold roughly 24% of the sample. The sample comprised blood. The receptors shown here come from a man aged 35 to 55 in good health.

This clonotype turned up a few times. The chain recombines TRBV14 with TRBJ1-5; D is unclear. The CDR3 has 17 amino acids. Trimming pared 1 base from V and 0 bases from J, leaving 13 bases between. Germline CDR1 and CDR2: SGHDN and FVKESK. The CDR3 is CASSQAPGAFSNQPQHF. The CDR3 nucleotides are TGTGCCAGCAGCCAAGCCCCAGGAGCATTTAGCAATCAGCCCCAGCATTTT.

The chain recombines TRBV5-1 with TRBJ2-5; 9 positions match TRBD1. The CDR3 loop spans 15 amino acids. The ends lost 6 bases at V and 2 bases at J; junction bases unmatched: 8. Per germline, CDR1 SGHRS and CDR2 YFSETQ. The CDR3 DNA sequence: TGCGCCAGCACAGCCGGGACAGGGATACAAGAGACCCAGTACTTC. Protein product: CASTAGTGIQETQYF.

The gene calls are TRBV30 and TRBJ1-4; the D is unclear. V was trimmed by 1 base and J by 2 bases, leaving 8 bases between them. The CDR3 totals 14 residues. Per germline, CDR1 GTSNPN and CDR2 SVGIG (reference sequence). This CDR3 is CAWSEGMTNEKLFF. CDR3 DNA sequence: TGTGCCTGGAGTGAAGGCATGACTAATGAAAAACTGTTTTTT.

The CDR3 sequence is CASVLFGDGNSPLHF. The CDR3 bases are TGTGCCAGCGTACTTTTCGGGGACGGTAATTCACCCCTCCACTTT. This chain joins TRBV6-1 and TRBJ1-6, with a possible D match to TRBD1 (5 bases). V lost 8 bases to trimming and J lost 6 bases, with 17 bases between them. The CDR3 totals 15 residues. Germline CDR1 MNHNS, CDR2 SASEGT.

The rearrangement links TRBV10-3 to TRBJ1-2; no reliable D call. Trimming took 3 bases from V and 4 from J, leaving 6 bases between them. CDR3 length: 12 residues. Germline CDR1 is ENHRY and CDR2 is SYGVKD. The CDR3 bases are TGTGCCATCAGTGATGAGGGCTATGGCTACACCTTC. Amino acids: CAISDEGYGYTF.

This clonotype was detected only a few times. Here the CDR3 DNA reads TGTGCCAGCAGTACCAAGCGGGAGGGCCAGTGGAGAGAGACCCAGTACTTC. Its translation: CASSTKREGQWRETQYF. The chain is built from TRBV27 and TRBJ2-5; 10 bases match TRBD2. Unmatched junction bases numbered 13, after V lost 5 bases and J lost 4 bases. From germline, CDR1 is MNHEY and CDR2 SMNVEV (reference sequence). This CDR3 comprises 17 residues.

This clonotype appeared many times. V gene TRBV6-4 combines with J gene TRBJ2-1; D might be TRBD1 (5 bases). This CDR3 has 13 residues. Germline V gene sequence: CDR1 MRHNA, CDR2 SNTAGT. V was shortened by 6 bases and J by 6 bases, with 12 bases between the two germline ends. The CDR3: CASSMTESNEQFF. In DNA form, the CDR3 reads TGTGCCAGCAGCATGACAGAAAGCAATGAGCAGTTCTTC.

This chain connects TRBV7-3 to TRBJ1-1; tentatively, D is TRBD1 (6 bases). Trimming left V 1 base short and J 1 base short, with 10 bases between. Germline lookup yields CDR1 SGHTA and CDR2 FQGTGA. This CDR3 comprises 15 residues. CDR3 residues: CASSLRGHGNTEAFF. CDR3 coding DNA: TGTGCCAGCAGCTTAAGGGGGCACGGGAACACTGAAGCTTTCTTT.

The rearrangement uses TRBV24-1 and TRBJ2-1; 9 bases line up with TRBD2. The trim removed 2 bases at V and 6 bases at J, leaving 4 bases unmatched. CDR1 and CDR2 (germline): KGHDR, SFDVKD. The CDR3 totals 15 residues. CDR3 sequence: CATSDSGGRANEQFF. CDR3 DNA sequence: TGTGCCACCAGTGATTCGGGCGGGAGGGCCAATGAGCAGTTCTTC.

The chain is built from TRBV27 and TRBJ1-2; D remains ambiguous. V was trimmed by 3 bases and J by 2 bases, leaving 10 bases between them. Germline V CDR1 and CDR2: MNHEY, SMNVEV (reference sequence). This CDR3 is built from 14 residues. The CDR3 sequence is CASSFSPPNYGYTF. The DNA for the CDR3 is TGTGCCAGCAGTTTCAGTCCACCCAACTATGGCTACACCTTC.

The chain combines TRBV12-3 or TRBV12-4 with TRBJ1-2; a possible D gene is TRBD1 (6 bases). The CDR3 sequence is 15 residues long. Trimming took off 3 bases at V and 0 bases at J, with 11 bases between the two ends. The CDR3 DNA is TGTGCCAGCAGTTTGGCAGGGGCCCCTAACTATGGCTACACCTTC. Protein: CASSLAGAPNYGYTF.

This chain links TRBV12-3 or TRBV12-4 with TRBJ2-2; D uncertain. V was clipped by 3 bases and J by 7 bases, with 6 bases between them. The CDR3 extends over 12 amino acids. The DNA of the CDR3 is TGTGCCAGCAGTTTTGGACGCGGGGAGCTGTTTTTT. Its translation is CASSFGRGELFF.

The J gene is TRBJ2-1, the V gene TRBV7-3; D is unclear. Germline V gene sequence: CDR1 SGHTA, CDR2 FQGTGA. V lost 10 bases to trimming and J lost 9 bases, with 16 bases between them. The CDR3 has 12 residues. CDR3 coding DNA: TGTGCCACCTCGGACGGTTATCGTGAGCAGTTCTTC. Translating gives CATSDGYREQFF. Using reference TRBV7-3 and TRBJ2-1 for the parts outside the CDR3, the full variable domain is GAGVSQTPSNKVTEKGKYVELRCDPISGHTALYWYRQSLGQGPEFLIYFQGTGAADDSGLPNDRFFAVRPEGSVSTLKIQRTERGDSAVYLCATSDGYREQFFGPGTRLTVL.

The table lists this clonotype with a few counts. CDR3 loop: CASSLQSPYEQYF. CDR3 nucleotide sequence: TGTGCCAGCAGTTTACAGAGTCCCTACGAGCAGTACTTC. The V and J genes are TRBV6-2 or TRBV6-3 and TRBJ2-7, with D hard to call. The CDR3 is made up of 13 amino acids. The V gene lost 4 bases and the J gene lost 2 bases, with 9 bases spanning the gap. Germline-derived CDR1 and CDR2 are MNHEY and SVGEGT.

The gene calls are TRBV20-1 and TRBJ2-4; 14 bases fit TRBD2. CDR1 DFQATT and CDR2 SNEGSKA come from the germline V gene (reference sequence). The CDR3 is 15 residues long. The V gene end was trimmed by 6 bases and the J gene end by 13 bases; junction bases not matched to a gene: 14. The CDR3 sequence is CSAYAGLAGVREQYF. The CDR3 bases are TGCAGTGCGTACGCGGGACTAGCGGGAGTGAGAGAGCAGTACTTC.

J is TRBJ2-7 and V is TRBV28, with no clear D. This CDR3 spans 14 amino acids. The V gene's germline CDR1 is MDHEN and CDR2 SYDVKM. The V end lost 2 bases, the J end lost 0 bases, and 8 bases lay between the germline ends. As DNA, the CDR3 is TGTGCCAGCAGTTTACGAGGTCCCTCCTACGAGCAGTACTTC. Protein sequence: CASSLRGPSYEQYF.

This clonotype has only a few counts. The chain uses TRBV4-3 and TRBJ2-1; TRBD1 matches 10 bases. This CDR3 contains 17 residues. CDR1 and CDR2 from the germline V gene are LGHNA and YSLEER. The V gene end was trimmed by 0 bases and the J gene end by 3 bases; junction bases not matched to a gene: 5. The CDR3 protein is CASSQDMRTGGYNEQFF. CDR3 nucleotide sequence: TGCGCCAGCAGCCAAGATATGCGGACAGGGGGCTACAATGAGCAGTTCTTC.

The chain employs TRBV4-3 and TRBJ2-3; a weak D match, TRBD1 (7 bases). Trimming took 6 bases from V and 3 from J, leaving 16 bases between them. This CDR3 has 15 residues. The V gene's germline CDR1 is LGHNA and CDR2 YSLEER. CDR3 DNA: TGCGCCAGCAGTCCCCAGGGGGGATCAACAGATACGCAGTATTTT. It yields the protein CASSPQGGSTDTQYF.

This clonotype has only a few counts. V is TRBV27 and J is TRBJ2-3; 9 nucleotides line up with TRBD1. The CDR3 runs 15 residues. The germline V gene encodes CDR1 MNHEY and CDR2 SMNVEV (reference sequence). V shed 6 bases and J 6 bases; nucleotides not matched to a gene: 10. Here the CDR3 reads CASSLPGQGEDTQYF. The CDR3 DNA follows: TGTGCCAGCAGCTTACCGGGACAGGGTGAGGATACGCAGTATTTT.

The rearrangement links TRBV6-1 to TRBJ2-3; D is ambiguous. This CDR3 is built from 16 residues. Trimming took 3 bases from V and 2 from J, leaving 15 bases between them. Germline V gene data show CDR1 as MNHNS and CDR2 as SASEGT. The CDR3 sequence is CASSDPHRGLTDTQYF. CDR3 bases: TGTGCCAGCAGTGACCCTCATCGTGGCCTCACAGATACGCAGTATTTT.

This clonotype was observed once. V gene TRBV2 combines with J gene TRBJ2-3, with D perhaps matching TRBD1 (6 bases). Trimming removed 4 bases from V and 6 bases from J, with 17 bases in between. The CDR3 loop spans 15 amino acids. Germline V gene lookup returns CDR1 SNHLY and CDR2 FYNNEI. The DNA of the CDR3 is TGTGCCAGCAGTGTTAGGCAGGGGATAGGTGATACGCAGTATTTT. Translating gives CASSVRQGIGDTQYF.

The chain carries TRBV15 and TRBJ2-7; D is uncertain. The CDR3 has 13 amino acids. The germline V gene has CDR1 LNHNV and CDR2 YYDKDF (reference sequence). Trimming removed 0 bases at V and 6 bases at J, with 9 bases between. CDR3 DNA: TGTGCCACCAGCAGAGATACCCTTTCCGAGCAGTACTTC. Encoded protein: CATSRDTLSEQYF.

The chain employs TRBV10-3 and TRBJ2-1, with TRBD2 matching 12 bases. The V gene end was trimmed by 9 bases and the J gene end by 9 bases; junction bases not matched to a gene: 9. Germline assignment: CDR1 ENHRY and CDR2 SYGVKD. The CDR3 is 14 amino acids. The CDR3 loop reads CAIKGLAGYGEQFF. The CDR3 nucleotides read TGTGCCATAAAAGGACTAGCGGGATATGGTGAGCAGTTCTTC.

With respect to this clonotype: This may come from a read error, since a much larger clone is one base off. V usage is TRBV20-1 and J usage is TRBJ2-1; unclear D gene. V was trimmed by 0 bases and J by 8 bases, leaving 17 bases between them. This CDR3 spans 15 amino acids. The germline CDR1 and CDR2 sequences are DFQATT and SNEGSKA (reference sequence). CDR3 protein: CSARDANHWTDEQFF. CDR3 in DNA: TGCAGTGCTAGAGATGCCAACCATTGGACCGATGAGCAGTTCTTC.

This clonotype was counted a few times. The chain has TRBV5-5 and TRBJ1-6; unclear D gene. Looked up from germline, CDR1 is SGHKS and CDR2 is YYEKEE (reference sequence). The V end lost 0 bases, the J end lost 13 bases, and 14 bases lay between the germline ends. This CDR3 region has 14 residues. CDR3 sequence: CASSLAVGLKPLHF. CDR3 sequence (DNA): TGTGCCAGCAGCTTGGCGGTCGGCCTAAAGCCCCTCCACTTT.

This clonotype was counted a few times. The rearrangement uses TRBV7-8 and TRBJ2-5; D may be TRBD1 (6 bases). This CDR3 comprises 14 residues. Trimming left V 5 bases short and J 0 bases short, with 10 bases between. The germline CDR1 and CDR2 sequences are SGHVS and FQNEAQ. The CDR3: CASSPRTDQETQYF. The CDR3 nucleotides are TGTGCCAGCAGCCCGAGGACAGACCAAGAGACCCAGTACTTC.

The chain has TRBV12-3 or TRBV12-4 and TRBJ2-3; TRBD2 might be the D (6 bases). The CDR3 sequence is 14 residues long. The ends were cut back, 5 bases at V and 8 bases at J, with 17 bases in the middle. The CDR3 loop is CASSPLLRLGTQYF. CDR3 DNA sequence: TGTGCCAGCAGTCCCCTCCTGAGACTAGGTACGCAGTATTTT.

This chain connects TRBV29-1 to TRBJ2-1, with 8 positions matching TRBD1. This CDR3 has 12 residues. The V and J ends lost 7 bases and 6 bases, in that order; junction bases with no gene match: 5. Looked up from germline, CDR1 is SQVTM and CDR2 is ANQGSEA. As DNA, the CDR3 is TGCAGCGCTTTGACAGGGGTCAATGAGCAGTTCTTC. Translating it yields CSALTGVNEQFF.